These 11 T cell receptor beta chains originate from one sample sequenced in a study of Ad26.COV2.S vaccination and SARS-CoV-2 variants. Repertoires were generated with immunoSEQ multiplex PCR, while TCRdb's copy carries only in-frame clones and drops some. The table records just over 350,000 clones, about 91% of them present only once. Sequenced material: peripheral blood, taken after recovery from COVID-19. The source is a human donor who had recovered from COVID-19.

CDR3 in amino acids: CAISDNFEAFF. The DNA of the CDR3 is TGTGCCATCAGTGATAACTTTGAAGCTTTCTTT. The rearrangement links TRBV10-3 to TRBJ1-1, with D unresolved. The length of the CDR3 is 11 residues. Germline assignment: CDR1 ENHRY and CDR2 SYGVKD. The V end was cut by 3 bases, the J end by 7 bases, with 6 bases between.

The rearrangement joins TRBV9 to TRBJ2-3; 7 bases line up with TRBD2. Germline loops: CDR1 SGDLS, CDR2 YYNGEE. The trim removed 2 bases at V and 4 bases at J, leaving 4 bases unmatched. The CDR3 contains 14 residues. In DNA form, the CDR3 reads TGTGCCAGCAGCGTTCGTGGGGGGGCAGATACGCAGTATTTT. Protein: CASSVRGGADTQYF.

The genes are TRBV7-6 and TRBJ2-2, with D perhaps TRBD1 or TRBD2 (5 bases each). Germline CDR1 is SGHVS and CDR2 is FNYEAQ. Between the trimmed V and J ends, which lost 1 base and 3 bases, there was a span of 12 bases. The CDR3 spans 16 residues. CDR3 bases: TGTGCCAGCAGCTTAGGGGTTCGAGGGGACACCGGGGAGCTGTTTTTT. Translated: CASSLGVRGDTGELFF.

The rearrangement joins TRBV18 to TRBJ1-1; 7 nucleotides agree with TRBD1. Looked up from germline, CDR1 is KGHSH and CDR2 is LQKENI. The CDR3 sequence is 15 residues long. J lost 6 bases, V lost 5 bases, and 12 bases had no gene match. Here the CDR3 DNA reads TGTGCCAGCTCATCTGAATTAACCGGGACAGCTGAAGCTTTCTTT. Its protein is CASSSELTGTAEAFF.

The rearrangement joins TRBV6-1 to TRBJ2-7; perhaps TRBD2 as D (6 bases). The V end lost 1 base, the J end lost 2 bases, and 12 bases lay between the germline ends. Germline V CDR1 and CDR2: MNHNS, SASEGT. The CDR3 has 15 residues. CDR3 protein: CASSEGEGTAYEQYF. In nucleotides, the CDR3 is TGTGCCAGCAGTGAAGGTGAGGGGACTGCCTACGAGCAGTACTTC.

J is TRBJ2-3 and V is TRBV5-4, with 12 bases aligning to TRBD2. Germline V gene sequence: CDR1 SGHNT, CDR2 YYREEE (reference sequence). This CDR3 is 16 amino acids long. V lost 5 bases to trimming and J lost 0 bases; unmatched junction nucleotides: 4. CDR3 region: CASSRTSGTSTDTQYF. The CDR3 bases are TGTGCCAGCAGTAGGACTAGCGGGACTAGCACAGATACGCAGTATTTT.

The chain recombines TRBV5-1 with TRBJ2-7; D is possibly TRBD1 (5 bases). V lost 6 bases and J lost 1, with 23 bases in between. The CDR3 is made up of 17 amino acids. From germline, CDR1 is SGHRS and CDR2 YFSETQ. CDR3 sequence reads: CASTRLSGKFRSYEQYF. The CDR3 DNA follows: TGCGCCAGCACTCGGTTGTCAGGGAAATTTCGTTCCTACGAGCAGTACTTC.

DNA for the CDR3: TGTGCCAGTAGTCCCGGGCCCGCCGGCTATACTTTCTTT. Residues: CASSPGPAGYTFF. The chain combines TRBV19 with TRBJ1-1; no definite D call. The CDR3 consists of 13 residues. Germline CDR1 reads LNHDA; CDR2 reads SQIVND (reference sequence). The V end was cut by 5 bases, the J end by 12 bases, with 19 bases between.

The V gene is TRBV27, the J gene TRBJ1-1; a possible D gene is TRBD1 (5 bases). The CDR3 extends over 13 amino acids. Germline-derived CDR1 and CDR2 are MNHEY and SMNVEV (reference sequence). With 0 bases removed from V and 5 bases from J, the gap between germline ends came to 7 bases. Here the CDR3 reads CASSLSGETEAFF. As DNA, the CDR3 is TGTGCCAGCAGTTTATCGGGGGAGACTGAAGCTTTCTTT.

V gene TRBV6-2 or TRBV6-3 combines with J gene TRBJ2-7; tentatively, D is TRBD1 (5 bases). V lost 6 bases and J lost 4, with 19 bases in between. Germline V CDR1 and CDR2: MNHEY, SVGEGT. The CDR3 has 15 residues. CDR3 nucleotides: TGTGCCAGCAGCAGACCGACCAGGGCCCCTTACGAGCAGTACTTC. As protein: CASSRPTRAPYEQYF.

This clone has just one count. V usage is TRBV7-2 and J usage is TRBJ2-1; 10 positions match TRBD2. V lost 1 base, J lost 16 bases, and 4 bases stayed unmatched. CDR1 and CDR2 (germline): SGHTA, FQGNSA. The CDR3 covers 12 residues. The CDR3 spells CASSLEAGGVFF. The CDR3 region has the DNA TGTGCCAGCAGCTTAGAAGCGGGGGGGGTATTCTTC.